This paragraph covers one T cell receptor beta chain sequence. This clonotype showed up many times. The antigen it recognizes is unknown. The sample holds no much larger clone one base away, and base qualities are not on file. Stable Graves' hyperthyroidism was defined as the absence of progression to ophthalmopathy over 18 months of follow-up. Hyperthyroidism patients were newly diagnosed, had a disease duration of under 2 months, and were aged 18 to 65 years. The study excluded patients with uncontrolled infections, other autoimmune diseases, pregnancy or lactation. Diagnoses were established on the basis of clinical symptoms, serum thyroxine and TRAb, thyroid ultrasound, and orbital computed tomography. PBMCs were separated from roughly 9.6 ml of fresh peripheral blood using Ficoll-Paque density gradient centrifugation. Total RNA was extracted using Trizol reagent, and RNA quality was assessed on an Agilent 2100 Bioanalyzer.

This entry comes from a study of T cells in Graves' hyperthyroidism and ophthalmopathy (dated by TCRdb to between 2018 and 2021). Some background on the complete study: Peripheral blood samples were taken at the time of initial diagnosis, prior to any treatment. To identify TCR V-J signatures that set the groups apart, the researchers used a discovery cohort of more than 95 patients, made up of 40 to 45 with Graves' ophthalmopathy and some 60 with stable Graves' hyperthyroidism. Prospective prediction of ophthalmopathy was tested in an independent validation cohort consisting of fewer than 20 hyperthyroidism patients and approximately 16 patients who later progressed to ophthalmopathy. For training and testing, the 80 to 100 patients in the discovery cohort were randomly divided in a 7:3 ratio. In addition, the study compared T-cell repertoires in thyroid tissue and in blood from roughly six Graves' hyperthyroidism patients. Once sampling was done, hyperthyroidism patients were given methimazole at a starting dose of 30 mg daily, whereas ophthalmopathy patients were given high-dose intravenous methylprednisolone. The paper reports TCR Vbeta CDR3 sequencing of over 130 peripheral blood samples: under 45 ophthalmopathy, around 80 hyperthyroidism and approximately 17 progressor patients.

Study-wide conclusions, independent of this receptor: Ophthalmopathy was separated from stable hyperthyroidism by a 13 V-J signature model, with 87.88% sensitivity and approximately 81% specificity obtained in cross-validation and 80%/75% obtained in testing. Blood samples also contained most of the expanded thyroid clonotypes (frequency above 0.001), which suggests that blood repertoires may reflect thyroid immune responses. No statistical method was used to set the sample size in advance, and investigators knew the group allocation. In validation, the model predicted progression to ophthalmopathy with 60% to 71% sensitivity and less than 80% specificity, a median of about six months before onset.

TCR beta CDR3 regions were amplified from RNA transcripts. The TCR CDR3 was subjected to a first round of RT-PCR using the HTBI primer set and the Qiagen OneStep RT-PCR kit. Libraries were constructed in a second round of multiplex PCR, after which size selection and purification were performed. Libraries were sequenced paired-end with 100 bp reads on an Illumina HiSeq2000. Regarding the original processing steps: Raw data were processed with SOAPnuke, discarding reads with adapters, uncalled bases, mean Phred below 15, or no exact constant-primer or identifier match. COPE v1.2.5 was used to merge the high-quality paired reads, and each unique nucleotide sequence was defined as a clonotype. Clonotypes were aligned to IMGT TRBV, TRBD and TRBJ reference segments using MiTCR v1.1. Analysis was restricted to V-J combinations with a frequency above 0.0001, which covered approximately 99% of repertoires. The TCS score was defined as F50 (clonal expansion) divided by E x V (chaos), with BLOSUM62-based TCRdist calculated between CDR3 peptides within each V-J. Welch's t-statistics and random forest reduced around 550 V-J features to roughly 13, which were used in a naive Bayes classifier (R e1071). Starting from the raw public reads, TCRdb applied fastp trimming at Q25, assembled clones with MiXCR and retained in-frame beta chains. Rows are combined by CDR3 protein, so each entry shows the most common genes and DNA. V and J calls and clone size were set by TCRdb, not the authors. This sample has about 400,000 distinct CDR3 sequences in its table, and approximately 15% of those were observed once. Almost 8% of the sample comes from the top ten.

V ends up 4 bases short and J 3 bases short, with an unmatched junction base count of 9. Inclusive of the bounding cysteine and phenylalanine, the CDR3 is 17 residues long. Here the CDR3 DNA is all that survives: 51 bases in frame from base 1. Reading the germline V gene (reference sequence) gives CDR1 LGHDT and CDR2 YNNKEL. This clonotype originated in a woman younger than 30 with Graves' hyperthyroidism. The rearrangement joined TRBV3-1 to TRBJ2-1; TRBD2 matches 10 bases in the middle. The sequenced material came from blood. The CDR3 reads CASSPNLAGAGYNEQFF. The nucleotide sequence reads TGTGCCAGCAGCCCAAACCTAGCGGGAGCCGGCTACAATGAGCAGTTCTTC.